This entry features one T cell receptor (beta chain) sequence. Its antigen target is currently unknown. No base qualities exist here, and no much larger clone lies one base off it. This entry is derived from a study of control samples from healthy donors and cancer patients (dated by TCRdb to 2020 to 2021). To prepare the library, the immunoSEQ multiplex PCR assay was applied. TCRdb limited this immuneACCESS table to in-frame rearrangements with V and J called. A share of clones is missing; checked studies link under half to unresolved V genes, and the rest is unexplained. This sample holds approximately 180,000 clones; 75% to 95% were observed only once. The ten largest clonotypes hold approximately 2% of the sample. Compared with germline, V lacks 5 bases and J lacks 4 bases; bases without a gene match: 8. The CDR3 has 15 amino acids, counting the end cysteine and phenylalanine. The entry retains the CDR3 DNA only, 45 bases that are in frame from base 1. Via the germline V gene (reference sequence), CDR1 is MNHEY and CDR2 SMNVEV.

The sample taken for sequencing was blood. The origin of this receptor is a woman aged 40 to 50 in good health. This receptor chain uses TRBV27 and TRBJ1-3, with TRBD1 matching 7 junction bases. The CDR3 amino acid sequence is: CASSPDRAAGNTIYF. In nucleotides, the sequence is TGTGCCAGCAGTCCCGACAGGGCGGCCGGAAACACCATATATTTT.